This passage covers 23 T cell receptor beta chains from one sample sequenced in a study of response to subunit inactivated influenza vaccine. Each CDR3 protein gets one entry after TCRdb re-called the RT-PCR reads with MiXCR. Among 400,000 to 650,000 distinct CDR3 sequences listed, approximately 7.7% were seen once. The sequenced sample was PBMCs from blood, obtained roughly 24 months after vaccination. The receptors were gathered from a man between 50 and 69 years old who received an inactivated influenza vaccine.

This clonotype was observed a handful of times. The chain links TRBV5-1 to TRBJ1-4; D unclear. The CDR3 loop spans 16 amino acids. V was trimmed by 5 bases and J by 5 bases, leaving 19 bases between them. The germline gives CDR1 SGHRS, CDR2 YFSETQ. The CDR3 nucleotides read TGCGCCAGCAGTCCAATGCCGGGCAGCTCAAATGAAAAACTGTTTTTT. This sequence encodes CASSPMPGSSNEKLFF.

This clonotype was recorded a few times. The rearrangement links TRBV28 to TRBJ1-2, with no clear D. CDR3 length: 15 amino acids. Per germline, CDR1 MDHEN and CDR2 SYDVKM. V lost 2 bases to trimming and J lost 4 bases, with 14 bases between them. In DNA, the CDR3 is TGTGCCAGCAGTTTAATTAACTCAGCAACCTATGGCTACACCTTC. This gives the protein CASSLINSATYGYTF.

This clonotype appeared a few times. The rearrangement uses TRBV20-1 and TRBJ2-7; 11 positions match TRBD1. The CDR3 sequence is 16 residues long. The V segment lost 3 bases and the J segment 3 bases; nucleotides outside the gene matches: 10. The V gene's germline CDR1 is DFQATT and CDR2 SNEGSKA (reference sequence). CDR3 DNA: TGCAGTGCTAGGGAAGGGACAGGGGGAAGGTTCTACGAGCAGTACTTC. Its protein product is CSAREGTGGRFYEQYF.

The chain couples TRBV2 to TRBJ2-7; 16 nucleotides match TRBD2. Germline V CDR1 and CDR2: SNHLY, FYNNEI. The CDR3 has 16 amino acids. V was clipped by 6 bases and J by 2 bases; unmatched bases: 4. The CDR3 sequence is CASRSGTSGRAYEQYF. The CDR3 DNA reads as TGTGCCAGCAGATCCGGGACTAGCGGGAGGGCCTACGAGCAGTACTTC.

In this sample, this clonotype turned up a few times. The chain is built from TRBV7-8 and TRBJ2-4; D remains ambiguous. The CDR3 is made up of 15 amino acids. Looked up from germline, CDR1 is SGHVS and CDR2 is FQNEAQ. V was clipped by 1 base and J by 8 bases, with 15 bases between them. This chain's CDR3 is CASSLEVKTWDIQYF. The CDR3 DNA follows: TGTGCCAGCAGCTTAGAGGTCAAAACTTGGGACATTCAGTACTTC.

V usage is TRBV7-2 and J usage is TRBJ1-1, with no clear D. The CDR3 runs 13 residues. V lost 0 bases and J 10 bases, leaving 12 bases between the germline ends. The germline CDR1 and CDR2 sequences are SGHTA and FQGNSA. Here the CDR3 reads CASSLAGRVRAFF. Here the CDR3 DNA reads TGTGCCAGCAGCTTAGCGGGGAGGGTAAGAGCTTTCTTT.

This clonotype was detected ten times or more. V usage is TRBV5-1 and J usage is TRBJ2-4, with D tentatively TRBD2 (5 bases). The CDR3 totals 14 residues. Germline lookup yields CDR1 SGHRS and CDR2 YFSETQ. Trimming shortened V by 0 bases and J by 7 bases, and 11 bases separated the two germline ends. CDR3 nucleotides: TGCGCCAGCAGCTTGGGGCCGGGGAAGAACATTCAGTACTTC. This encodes CASSLGPGKNIQYF.

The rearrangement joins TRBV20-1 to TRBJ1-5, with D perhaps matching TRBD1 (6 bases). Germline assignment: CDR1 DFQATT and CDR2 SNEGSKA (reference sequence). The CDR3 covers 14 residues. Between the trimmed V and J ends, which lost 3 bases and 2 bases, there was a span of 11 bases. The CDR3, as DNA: TGCAGTGCTAGTAACAGGGATGGCAATCAGCCCCAGCATTTT. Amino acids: CSASNRDGNQPQHF.

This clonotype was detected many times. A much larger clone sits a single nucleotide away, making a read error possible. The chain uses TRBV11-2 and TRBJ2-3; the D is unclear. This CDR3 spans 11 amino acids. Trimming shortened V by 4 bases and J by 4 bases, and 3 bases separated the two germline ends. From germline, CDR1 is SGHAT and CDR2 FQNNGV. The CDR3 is CASSSSDTQYF. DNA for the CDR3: TGTGCCAGCAGCTCCTCAGATACGCAGTATTTT.

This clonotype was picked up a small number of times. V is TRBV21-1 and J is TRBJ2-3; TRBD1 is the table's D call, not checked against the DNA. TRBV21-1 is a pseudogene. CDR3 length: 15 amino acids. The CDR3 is CASSLRGRPPDTQYF. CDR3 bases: TGTGCCAGCAGCCTCCGGGGGCGTCCTCCGGATACGCAGTATTTT.

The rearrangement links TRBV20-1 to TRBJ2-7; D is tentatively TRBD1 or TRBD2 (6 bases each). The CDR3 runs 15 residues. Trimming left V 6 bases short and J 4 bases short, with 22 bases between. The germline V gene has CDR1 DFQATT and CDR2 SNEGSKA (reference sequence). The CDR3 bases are TGCAGTGCCCTGAGAGGACCGGGGGCGAGATACGAGCAGTACTTC. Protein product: CSALRGPGARYEQYF.

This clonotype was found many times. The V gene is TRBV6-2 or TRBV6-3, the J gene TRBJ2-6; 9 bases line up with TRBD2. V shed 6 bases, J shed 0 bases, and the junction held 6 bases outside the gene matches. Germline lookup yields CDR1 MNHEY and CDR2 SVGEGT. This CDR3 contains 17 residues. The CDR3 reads CASRRLAEVSGANVLTF. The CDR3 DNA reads TGTGCCAGCAGGAGACTAGCGGAGGTCTCTGGGGCCAACGTCCTGACTTTC.

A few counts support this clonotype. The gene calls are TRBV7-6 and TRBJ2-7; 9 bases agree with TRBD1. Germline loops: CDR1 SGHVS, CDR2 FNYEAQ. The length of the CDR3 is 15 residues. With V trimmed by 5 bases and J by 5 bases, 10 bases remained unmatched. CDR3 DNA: TGTGCCAGCAGCGTCCTTGGGACAGGGTACGACGAGCAGTACTTC. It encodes CASSVLGTGYDEQYF.

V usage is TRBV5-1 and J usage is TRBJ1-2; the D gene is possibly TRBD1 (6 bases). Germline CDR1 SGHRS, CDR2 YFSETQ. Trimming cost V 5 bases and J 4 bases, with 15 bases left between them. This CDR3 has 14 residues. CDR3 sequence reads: CASSEEQGGYGYTF. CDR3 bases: TGCGCCAGCAGTGAGGAACAGGGAGGCTATGGCTACACCTTC. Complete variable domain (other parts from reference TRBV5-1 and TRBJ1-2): KAGVTQTPRYLIKTRGQQVTLSCSPISGHRSVSWYQQTPGQGLQFLFEYFSETQRNKGNFPGRFSGRQFSNSRSEMNVSTLELGDSALYLCASSEEQGGYGYTFGSGTRLTVV.

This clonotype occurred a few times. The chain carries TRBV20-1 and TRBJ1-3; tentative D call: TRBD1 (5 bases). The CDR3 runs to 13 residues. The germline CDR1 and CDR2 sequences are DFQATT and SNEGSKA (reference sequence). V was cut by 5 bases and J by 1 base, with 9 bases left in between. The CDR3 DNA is TGCAGTGCTCTACGACAGTCTGGAAACACCATATATTTT. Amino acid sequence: CSALRQSGNTIYF.

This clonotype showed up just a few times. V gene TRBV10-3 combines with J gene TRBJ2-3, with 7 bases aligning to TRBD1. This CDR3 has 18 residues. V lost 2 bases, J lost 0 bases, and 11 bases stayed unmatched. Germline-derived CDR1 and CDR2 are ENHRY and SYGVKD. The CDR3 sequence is CAISERPGTETSTDTQYF. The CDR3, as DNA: TGTGCCATCAGTGAGCGTCCAGGGACAGAAACTAGCACAGATACGCAGTATTTT.

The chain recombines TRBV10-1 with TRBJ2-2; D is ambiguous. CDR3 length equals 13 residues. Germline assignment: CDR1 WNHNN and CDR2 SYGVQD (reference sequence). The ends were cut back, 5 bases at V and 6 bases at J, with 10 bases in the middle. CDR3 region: CASSSSWAGELFF. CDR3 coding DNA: TGCGCCAGCAGTAGTTCATGGGCCGGGGAGCTGTTTTTT.

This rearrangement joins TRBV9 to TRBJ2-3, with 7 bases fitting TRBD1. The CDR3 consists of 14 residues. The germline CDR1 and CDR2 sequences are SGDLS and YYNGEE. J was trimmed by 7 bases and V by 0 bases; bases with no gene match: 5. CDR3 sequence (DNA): TGTGCCAGCAGCGTAGACGAGGGGGCCTATACGCAGTATTTT. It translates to CASSVDEGAYTQYF.

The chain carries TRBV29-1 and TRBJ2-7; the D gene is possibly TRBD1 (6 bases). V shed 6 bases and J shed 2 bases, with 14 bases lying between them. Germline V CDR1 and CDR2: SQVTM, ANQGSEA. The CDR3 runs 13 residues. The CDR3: CSVTGTLTYEQYF. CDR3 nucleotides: TGCAGCGTCACCGGGACACTTACCTACGAGCAGTACTTC.

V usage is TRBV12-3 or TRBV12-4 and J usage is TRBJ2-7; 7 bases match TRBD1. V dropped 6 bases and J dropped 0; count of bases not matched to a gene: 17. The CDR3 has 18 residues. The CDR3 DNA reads TGTGCCAGCAGCCAAGGCAGATTACGACAGGGAAGCTCCTACGAGCAGTACTTC. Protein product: CASSQGRLRQGSSYEQYF.

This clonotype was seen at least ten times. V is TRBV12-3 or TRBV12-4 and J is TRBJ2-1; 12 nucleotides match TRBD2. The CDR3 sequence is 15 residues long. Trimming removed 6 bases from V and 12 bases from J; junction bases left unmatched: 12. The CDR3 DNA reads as TGTGCCAGCAGCCTGACTAGCGGGAGTCTGAATTTGCAGTTCTTC. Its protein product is CASSLTSGSLNLQFF.

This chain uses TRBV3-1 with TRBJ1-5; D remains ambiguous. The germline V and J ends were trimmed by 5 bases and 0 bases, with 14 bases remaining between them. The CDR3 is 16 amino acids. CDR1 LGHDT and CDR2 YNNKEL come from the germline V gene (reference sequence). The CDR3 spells CASSFGVGTSNQPQHF. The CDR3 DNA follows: TGTGCCAGCAGCTTTGGGGTGGGTACTAGCAATCAGCCCCAGCATTTT.

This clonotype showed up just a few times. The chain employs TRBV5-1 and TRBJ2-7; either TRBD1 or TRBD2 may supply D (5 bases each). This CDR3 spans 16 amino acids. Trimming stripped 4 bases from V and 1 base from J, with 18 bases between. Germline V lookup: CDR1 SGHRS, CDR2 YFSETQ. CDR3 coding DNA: TGCGCCAGCAGCCGAAGTTCTAGGGACGGATCCTACGAGCAGTACTTC. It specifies CASSRSSRDGSYEQYF.